Below, 10 T cell receptor beta chains from the same sample are listed, as sequenced in a study of blood T cell repertoires in COVID-19. The repertoire was sequenced with immunoSEQ multiplex PCR; TCRdb's copy has only in-frame clones and lacks some. The sample lists roughly 260,000 clones; more than 70% were seen once. Material for sequencing was peripheral blood. The receptors derive from a woman aged 45-59 years with acute or convalescent COVID-19.

The chain combines TRBV21-1 with TRBJ2-7; the D call in the table, TRBD1, was not verified against the DNA. TRBV21-1 is flagged as a pseudogene. There are 17 residues in the CDR3. CDR3 loop: CASSKVQDSFSSYEQYF. CDR3 coding DNA: TGTGCCAGCAGCAAAGTTCAGGACAGTTTCTCCTCCTACGAGCAGTACTTC.

The rearrangement links TRBV12-3 or TRBV12-4 to TRBJ2-7; TRBD1 is a possible D gene (6 bases). The CDR3 loop spans 13 amino acids. Deletions cut 3 bases from V and 0 bases from J, with 6 bases between. CDR3 sequence (DNA): TGTGCCAGCAGTTTGGACAGCTCCTACGAGCAGTACTTC. This codes for CASSLDSSYEQYF.

The chain carries TRBV7-3 and TRBJ2-1, with 12 bases identical to TRBD2. Germline V gene sequence: CDR1 SGHTA, CDR2 FQGTGA. This CDR3 contains 15 residues. The V segment lost 4 bases and the J segment 10 bases; nucleotides outside the gene matches: 8. In nucleotides, the CDR3 is TGTGCCAGCAGCTCTACTAGCGGGAGGTTTGACGAGCAGTTCTTC. Translated, it gives CASSSTSGRFDEQFF. Combining the CDR3 with reference TRBV7-3 and TRBJ2-1 gives the whole variable domain GAGVSQTPSNKVTEKGKYVELRCDPISGHTALYWYRQSLGQGPEFLIYFQGTGAADDSGLPNDRFFAVRPEGSVSTLKIQRTERGDSAVYLCASSSTSGRFDEQFFGPGTRLTVL.

The V gene is TRBV5-1, the J gene TRBJ1-2, with 8 nucleotides matching TRBD1. Germline V gene sequence: CDR1 SGHRS, CDR2 YFSETQ. The trim removed 3 bases at V and 6 bases at J, leaving 4 bases unmatched. This CDR3 is built from 13 residues. This CDR3 is CASSSSGGDGYTF. The CDR3 nucleotides read TGCGCCAGCAGCTCATCAGGGGGCGATGGCTACACCTTC.

This rearrangement joins TRBV3-1 (or the pseudogene TRBV3-2) to TRBJ2-2; D ambiguous. Trimming cost V 4 bases and J 7 bases, with 7 bases left between them. Per germline, CDR1 LGHDT and CDR2 YNNKEL (reference sequence). The CDR3 covers 12 residues. The CDR3 DNA is TGTGCCAGCAGCCCCCGCGGCGGGGAGCTGTTTTTT. It translates to CASSPRGGELFF.

This clone was counted a few times. The chain couples TRBV7-8 to TRBJ1-1, with D possibly being TRBD1 (5 bases). The germline CDR1 and CDR2 sequences are SGHVS and FQNEAQ. The CDR3 spans 13 residues. The V gene lost 4 bases and the J gene lost 5 bases, with 11 bases spanning the gap. The DNA for the CDR3 is TGTGCCAGCAGCTCCTCCAGGGCAACTGAAGCTTTCTTT. It yields the protein CASSSSRATEAFF.

This clone appeared a few times. V usage is TRBV3-1 (or the pseudogene TRBV3-2) and J usage is TRBJ1-3; D is unclear. This CDR3 comprises 14 residues. CDR1 and CDR2 (germline): LGHDT, YNNKEL (reference sequence). The V end lost 4 bases, the J end lost 0 bases, and 7 bases lay between the germline ends. DNA of the CDR3: TGTGCCAGCAGCCCTAGTCACTCTGGAAACACCATATATTTT. Protein: CASSPSHSGNTIYF.

This chain connects TRBV7-7 to TRBJ2-5, with 8 bases that match TRBD2. Germline V gene data show CDR1 as SSHAT and CDR2 as FNYEAQ (reference sequence). The CDR3 sequence is 14 residues long. V lost 1 base, J lost 3 bases, and 1 base stayed unmatched. This CDR3 reads CASSLELAEETQYF. The CDR3 DNA is TGTGCCAGCAGCTTAGAACTAGCGGAAGAGACCCAGTACTTC.

The chain couples TRBV6-6 to TRBJ2-1; D is perhaps TRBD1 (6 bases). The CDR3 is 16 amino acids. Germline lookup yields CDR1 MNHNY and CDR2 SVGAGI (reference sequence). The V end was cut by 8 bases, the J end by 10 bases, with 27 bases between. CDR3 DNA sequence: TGTGCCAGCCCACTCGGCGACAGGAAACATAAGCGGGAGCAGTTCTTC. Residues: CASPLGDRKHKREQFF.

In this sample, this clone turned up once. The chain has TRBV24-1 and TRBJ2-5; 7 nucleotides align to TRBD1. Germline CDR1 is KGHDR and CDR2 is SFDVKD. Losses at the gene ends were 3 bases for V and 0 bases for J; bases not matched to a gene: 3. CDR3 size: 15 residues. CDR3 loop: CATSDPGQDQETQYF. As DNA, the CDR3 is TGTGCCACCAGTGATCCCGGACAGGACCAAGAGACCCAGTACTTC.